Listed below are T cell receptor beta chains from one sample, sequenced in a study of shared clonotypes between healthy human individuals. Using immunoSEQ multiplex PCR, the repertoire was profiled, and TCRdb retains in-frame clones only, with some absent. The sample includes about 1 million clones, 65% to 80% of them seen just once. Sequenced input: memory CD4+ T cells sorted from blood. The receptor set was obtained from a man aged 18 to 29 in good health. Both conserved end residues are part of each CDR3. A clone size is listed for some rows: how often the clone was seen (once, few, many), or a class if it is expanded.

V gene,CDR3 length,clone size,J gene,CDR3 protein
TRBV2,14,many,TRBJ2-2,CASSGVANTGELFF
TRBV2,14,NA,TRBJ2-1,CASRRGGLLDEQFF
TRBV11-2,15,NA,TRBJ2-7,CASSLDLAGPYEQYF
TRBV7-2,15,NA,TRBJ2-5,CASSPLLGYQETQYF
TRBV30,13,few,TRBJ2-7,CAWSRNPTYEQYF
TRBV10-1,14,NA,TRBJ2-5,CASSDSSRVETQYF
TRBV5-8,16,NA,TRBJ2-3,CASSLAGVTSTDTQYF
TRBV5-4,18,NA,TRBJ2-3,CASSWTGLAGVGADTQYF
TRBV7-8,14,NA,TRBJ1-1,CASSRPGDGTEAFF
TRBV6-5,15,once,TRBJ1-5,CASSQTGDPNQPQHF
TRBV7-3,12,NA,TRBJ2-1,CASSLGSDEQFF
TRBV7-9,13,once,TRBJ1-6,CASSQGANSPLHF
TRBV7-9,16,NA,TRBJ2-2,CASSLGRAMNTGELFF
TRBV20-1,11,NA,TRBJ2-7,CSAREPTQQYF
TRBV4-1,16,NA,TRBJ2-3,CASRRGGSGRTDTQYF
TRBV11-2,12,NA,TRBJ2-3,CASSLGVDTQYF
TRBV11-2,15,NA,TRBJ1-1,CASSLAATPSLEAFF
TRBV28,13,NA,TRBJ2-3,CASSGLAPDTQYF
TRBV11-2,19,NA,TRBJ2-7,CASSSRGGGSSGKYYEQYF
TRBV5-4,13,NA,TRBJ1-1,CASSSTGDTEAFF
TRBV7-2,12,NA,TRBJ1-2,CASSNRAGGYTF
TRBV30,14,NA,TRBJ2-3,CAWKGSWVTDTQYF
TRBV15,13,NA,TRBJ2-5,CATSRDPAETQYF
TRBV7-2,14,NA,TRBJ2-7,CASSPGLAGAEQYF
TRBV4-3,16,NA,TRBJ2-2,CASSVGLAGVTGELFF
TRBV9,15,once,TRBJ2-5,CASSPRGASWETQYF
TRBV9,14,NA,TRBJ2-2,CASKDRWEGGELFF
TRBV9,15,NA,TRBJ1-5,CASSVEGTGREPQHF
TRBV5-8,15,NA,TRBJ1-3,CASSFRAGNGNTIYF
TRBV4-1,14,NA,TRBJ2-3,CASSQDLVLDTQYF
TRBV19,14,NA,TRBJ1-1,CASSIVLGYTEAFF
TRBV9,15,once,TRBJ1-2,CASSVEGVLNYGYTF
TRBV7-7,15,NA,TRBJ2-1,CASSLSGSFYNEQFF
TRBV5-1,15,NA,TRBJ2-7,CASSPEAGPSYEQYF
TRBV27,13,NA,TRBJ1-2,CASSSTGGYGYTF
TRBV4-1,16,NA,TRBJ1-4,CASSRHSDSTNEKLFF
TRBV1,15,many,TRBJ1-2,CTSSQVVSENYGYTF
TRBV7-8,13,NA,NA,CASTGGRAYEQYF
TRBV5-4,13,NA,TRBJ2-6,CASTTTGSGVLTF
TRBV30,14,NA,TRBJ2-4,CAWSVTGAKNIQYF
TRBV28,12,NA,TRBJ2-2,CAAARNTGELFF
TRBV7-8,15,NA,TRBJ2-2,CASSVFRGPTGELFF
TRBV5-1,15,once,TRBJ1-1,CASSLEGGASTEAFF
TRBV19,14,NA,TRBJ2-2,CASSIGGNTGELFF
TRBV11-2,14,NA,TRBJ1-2,CASSRRGGNYGYTF
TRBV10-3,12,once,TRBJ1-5,CAISPGGQPQHF
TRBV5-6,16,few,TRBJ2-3,CASSLPGQGPTDTQYF
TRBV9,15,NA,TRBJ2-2,CASSPTVQGTGELFF
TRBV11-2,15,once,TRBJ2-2,CASSSGLAVAGELFF
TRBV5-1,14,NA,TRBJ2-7,CASSWTTDSYEQYF
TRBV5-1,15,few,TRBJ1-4,CASSLAGRDGEKLFF
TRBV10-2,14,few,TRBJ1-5,CASSESGNQQPQHF